This T cell receptor beta chain was documented in a study of monozygotic twins with inflammatory bowel disease. Study-wide findings and caveats: Fewer clonotypes were shared with others by IBD patients than by healthy twins, especially with disease activity. Compared with healthy co-twins, IBD patients showed reduced TCRbeta repertoire diversity by inverse Simpson.

Per the germline V gene, CDR1 is SQVTM and CDR2 is ANQGSEA. The length of the CDR3 is 12 residues. In the case of this clonotype: The antigen is not known.

Through template switching, UMIs that included a 6-nucleotide sample barcode were added. Amplification used two nested PCRs: around 15 cycles, then 8 to 10 cycles, on TCRalpha/TCRbeta cDNA. TCRdb re-called the 5' RACE reads and shows each CDR3 protein once, DNA omitted. The sample holds around 450,000 distinct CDR3 sequences. The sequence came from a human donor with ulcerative colitis or Crohn's disease, or a healthy co-twin of an affected twin (not recorded which). The sequenced sample was blood. The chain has TRBV29-1 and TRBJ1-5. This chain's CDR3 is CSVAEANQPQHF.